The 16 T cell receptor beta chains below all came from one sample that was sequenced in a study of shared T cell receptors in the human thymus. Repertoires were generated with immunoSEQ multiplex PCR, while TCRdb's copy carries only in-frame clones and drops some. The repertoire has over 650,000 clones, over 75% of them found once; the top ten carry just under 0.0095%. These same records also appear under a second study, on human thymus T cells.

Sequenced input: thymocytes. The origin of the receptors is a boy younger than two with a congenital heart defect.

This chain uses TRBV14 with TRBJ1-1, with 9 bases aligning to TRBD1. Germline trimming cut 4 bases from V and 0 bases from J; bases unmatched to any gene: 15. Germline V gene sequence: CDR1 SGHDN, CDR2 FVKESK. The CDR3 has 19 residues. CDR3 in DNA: TGTGCCAGCAGCCTCGACAGGGGGTCCGCGCACCCCATGAACACTGAAGCTTTCTTT. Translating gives CASSLDRGSAHPMNTEAFF.

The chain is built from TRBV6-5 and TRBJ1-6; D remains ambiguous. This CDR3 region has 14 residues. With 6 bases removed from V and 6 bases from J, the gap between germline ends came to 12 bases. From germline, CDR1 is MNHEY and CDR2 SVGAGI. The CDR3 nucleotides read TGTGCCAGCAGACCCCGGGAGGTTAATTCACCCCTCCACTTT. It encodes CASRPREVNSPLHF.

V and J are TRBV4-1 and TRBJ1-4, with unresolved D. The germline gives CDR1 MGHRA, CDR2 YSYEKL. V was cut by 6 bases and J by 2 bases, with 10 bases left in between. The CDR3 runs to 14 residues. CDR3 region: CASRQEATNEKLFF. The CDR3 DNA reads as TGCGCCAGCAGGCAGGAGGCGACTAATGAAAAACTGTTTTTT.

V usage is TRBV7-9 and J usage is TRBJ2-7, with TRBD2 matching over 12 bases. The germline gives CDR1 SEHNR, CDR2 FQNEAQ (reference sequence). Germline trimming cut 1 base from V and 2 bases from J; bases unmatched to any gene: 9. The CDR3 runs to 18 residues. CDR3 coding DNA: TGTGCCAGCAGCTTAGAAGGGCGGCCTAGCGGGAGGGCCTACGAGCAGTACTTC. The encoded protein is CASSLEGRPSGRAYEQYF. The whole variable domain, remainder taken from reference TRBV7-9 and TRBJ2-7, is DTGVSQNPRHKITKRGQNVTFRCDPISEHNRLYWYRQTLGQGPEFLTYFQNEAQLEKSRLLSDRFSAERPKGSFSTLEIQRTEQGDSAMYLCASSLEGRPSGRAYEQYFGPGTRLTVT.

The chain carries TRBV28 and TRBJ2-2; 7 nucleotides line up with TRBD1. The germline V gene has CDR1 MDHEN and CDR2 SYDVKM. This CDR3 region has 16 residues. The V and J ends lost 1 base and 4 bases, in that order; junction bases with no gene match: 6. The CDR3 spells CASSLYGTDITGELFF. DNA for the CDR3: TGTGCCAGCAGTTTATACGGGACAGATATCACCGGGGAGCTGTTTTTT.

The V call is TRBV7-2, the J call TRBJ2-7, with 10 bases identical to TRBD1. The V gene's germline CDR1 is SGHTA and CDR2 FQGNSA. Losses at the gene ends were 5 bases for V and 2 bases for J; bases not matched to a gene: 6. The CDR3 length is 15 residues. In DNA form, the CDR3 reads TGTGCCAGCAGCCGGACCGGGACAGGGGCCTACGAGCAGTACTTC. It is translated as CASSRTGTGAYEQYF.

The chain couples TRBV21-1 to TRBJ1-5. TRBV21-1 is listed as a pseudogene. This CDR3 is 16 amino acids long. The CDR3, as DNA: TGTGCCAACAGCAAACTCTCCGAGATTAGCAATCAGCCCCAGCATTTT. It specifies CANSKLSEISNQPQHF.

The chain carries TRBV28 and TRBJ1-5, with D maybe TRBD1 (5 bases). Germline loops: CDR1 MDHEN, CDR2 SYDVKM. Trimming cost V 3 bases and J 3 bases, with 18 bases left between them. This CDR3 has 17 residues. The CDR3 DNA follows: TGTGCCAGCAGTTTCCCATCCCCGACAGAGCCCAATCAGCCCCAGCATTTT. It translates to CASSFPSPTEPNQPQHF.

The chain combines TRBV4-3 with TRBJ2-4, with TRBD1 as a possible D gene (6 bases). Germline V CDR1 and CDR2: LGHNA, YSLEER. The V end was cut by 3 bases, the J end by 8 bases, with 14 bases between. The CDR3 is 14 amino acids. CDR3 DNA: TGCGCCAGCAGCCACCACAGGGTTTCGGACATTCAGTACTTC. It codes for CASSHHRVSDIQYF.

The CDR3 nucleotides read TGTGCCTGGAGTGTGGGGAGAAACAATGAGCAGTTCTTC. Translated, it gives CAWSVGRNNEQFF. This sequence joins TRBV30 and TRBJ2-1; D is possibly TRBD2 (5 bases). The CDR3 spans 13 residues. V lost 0 bases to trimming and J lost 5 bases, with 8 bases between them. Germline lookup yields CDR1 GTSNPN and CDR2 SVGIG (reference sequence).

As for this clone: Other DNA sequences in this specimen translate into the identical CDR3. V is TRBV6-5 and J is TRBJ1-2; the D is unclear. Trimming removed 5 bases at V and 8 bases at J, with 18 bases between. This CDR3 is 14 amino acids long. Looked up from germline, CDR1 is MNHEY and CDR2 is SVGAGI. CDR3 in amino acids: CASSNFREGRGYTF. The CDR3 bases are TGTGCCAGCAGTAACTTCCGGGAAGGCCGGGGCTACACCTTC.

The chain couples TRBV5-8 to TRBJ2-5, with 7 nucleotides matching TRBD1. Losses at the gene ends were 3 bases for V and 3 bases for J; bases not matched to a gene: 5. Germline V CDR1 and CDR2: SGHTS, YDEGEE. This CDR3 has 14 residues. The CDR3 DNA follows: TGTGCCAGCAGCTCCGGGACAGCGAAAGAGACCCAGTACTTC. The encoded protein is CASSSGTAKETQYF.

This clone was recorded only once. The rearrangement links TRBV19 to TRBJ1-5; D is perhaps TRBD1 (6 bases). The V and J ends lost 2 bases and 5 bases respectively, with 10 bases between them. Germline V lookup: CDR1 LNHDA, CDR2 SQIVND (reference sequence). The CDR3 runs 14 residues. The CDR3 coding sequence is TGTGCCAGTAGTATAAGACAGGTGGATCAGCCCCAGCATTTT. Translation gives CASSIRQVDQPQHF.

This CDR3 is CAWSVETLNTEAFF. The CDR3 nucleotides read TGTGCCTGGAGTGTGGAGACTCTAAACACTGAAGCTTTCTTT. The chain links TRBV30 to TRBJ1-1; D unresolved. The V gene's germline CDR1 is GTSNPN and CDR2 SVGIG (reference sequence). V dropped 0 bases and J dropped 2 bases, with 10 bases sitting between them. The CDR3 length is 14 residues.

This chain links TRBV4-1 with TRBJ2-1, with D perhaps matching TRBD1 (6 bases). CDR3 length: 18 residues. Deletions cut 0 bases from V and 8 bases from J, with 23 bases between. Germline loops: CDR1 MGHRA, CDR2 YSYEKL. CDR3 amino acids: CASSQDLNGTKRIHEQFF. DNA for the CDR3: TGCGCCAGCAGCCAAGATCTGAACGGGACAAAAAGGATACATGAGCAGTTCTTC.

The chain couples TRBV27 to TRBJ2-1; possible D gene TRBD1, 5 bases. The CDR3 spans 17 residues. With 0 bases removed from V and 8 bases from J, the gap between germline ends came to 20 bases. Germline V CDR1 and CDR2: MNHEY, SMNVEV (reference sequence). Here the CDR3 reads CASSLSPASTRGDEQFF. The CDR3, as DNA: TGTGCCAGCAGTTTATCACCCGCGAGCACAAGGGGTGATGAGCAGTTCTTC.